What follows are 13 T cell receptor beta chains derived from one specimen sequenced in a study of early T cells in non-severe SARS-CoV-2 infection (dated by TCRdb to the early 2020s). Preparation of the library involved 5' RACE. The sample was run on a NextSeq 500. TCRdb trimmed public reads at Q25 via fastp, called clones via MiXCR and kept in-frame beta chains. Here each entry gathers all rows of one CDR3 protein and keeps the most common genes and DNA. The sample records 85,000 to 100,000 distinct CDR3 sequences, 9.5% to 12% of which are singletons. The ten largest clonotypes hold around 4.7% of the sample. Sequenced material: whole blood, taken at baseline. Every receptor here comes from an adult who was a healthcare worker with PCR-confirmed SARS-CoV-2 infection or an uninfected control (not recorded which).

This clonotype was recorded many times. The rearrangement uses TRBV5-1 and TRBJ2-1, with 7 bases lining up with TRBD2. V shed 4 bases and J 6 bases; nucleotides not matched to a gene: 13. The germline V gene has CDR1 SGHRS and CDR2 YFSETQ. The CDR3 is made up of 16 amino acids. CDR3 in DNA: TGCGCCAGCAGCCCGGGGGGAGGGGCGTCGAGCAATGAGCAGTTCTTC. Its translation: CASSPGGGASSNEQFF. Full variable domain (missing parts from reference TRBV5-1 and TRBJ2-1): KAGVTQTPRYLIKTRGQQVTLSCSPISGHRSVSWYQQTPGQGLQFLFEYFSETQRNKGNFPGRFSGRQFSNSRSEMNVSTLELGDSALYLCASSPGGGASSNEQFFGPGTRLTVL.

The chain carries TRBV5-8 and TRBJ2-7; D is undetermined. V dropped 5 bases and J dropped 5 bases, with 14 bases sitting between them. This CDR3 comprises 13 residues. CDR1 and CDR2 (germline): SGHTS, YDEGEE. The CDR3 DNA reads as TGTGCCAGCAGTTTACGGGCCTCGGACGAGCAGTACTTC. Translating gives CASSLRASDEQYF.

At least ten counts were recorded for this clonotype. This chain uses TRBV2 with TRBJ1-3, with D uncertain. The CDR3 has 12 residues. Germline CDR1 reads SNHLY; CDR2 reads FYNNEI. Trimming left V 1 base short and J 4 bases short, with 2 bases between. The DNA for the CDR3 is TGTGCCAGCAGTGAAGGGGGAAACACCATATATTTT. Its translation: CASSEGGNTIYF.

This clonotype was recorded a few times. This CDR3 reads CASSSSGQGLRGELFF. The CDR3 DNA reads as TGTGCCAGCAGCTCTTCGGGACAGGGGCTGCGCGGGGAGCTGTTTTTT. The chain links TRBV7-7 to TRBJ2-2, with 10 nucleotides matching TRBD1. Trimming at V came to 4 bases and at J to 7 bases, leaving 9 bases not matched to a gene. Germline V gene data show CDR1 as SSHAT and CDR2 as FNYEAQ (reference sequence). The CDR3 runs 16 residues.

The table lists this clonotype with a few counts. The V and J genes are TRBV7-6 and TRBJ2-7; weak D call: TRBD1 (5 bases). Germline-derived CDR1 and CDR2 are SGHVS and FNYEAQ. V was clipped by 4 bases and J by 5 bases, with 15 bases between them. The CDR3 runs to 14 residues. The CDR3: CASSSRGAFDEQYF. In DNA, the CDR3 is TGTGCCAGCAGCTCCCGTGGGGCATTCGACGAGCAGTACTTC.

J is TRBJ2-5 and V is TRBV5-5, with 7 positions matching TRBD1. The germline V gene encodes CDR1 SGHKS and CDR2 YYEKEE (reference sequence). Trimming at V came to 4 bases and at J to 2 bases, leaving 5 bases not matched to a gene. This CDR3 has 14 amino acids. The DNA for the CDR3 is TGTGCCAGCAGCCCGGGACAGCGGCAAGAGACCCAGTACTTC. Its protein is CASSPGQRQETQYF.

The V gene is TRBV5-6, the J gene TRBJ2-4; weak D call: TRBD2 (5 bases). Trimming stripped 0 bases from V and 8 bases from J, with 9 bases between. The CDR3 runs 13 residues. Germline CDR1 reads SGHDT; CDR2 reads YYEEEE. As DNA, the CDR3 is TGTGCCAGCAGCTTGGCCGGGATGGACATTCAGTACTTC. Its translation: CASSLAGMDIQYF.

This clonotype was found a few times. The V and J genes are TRBV7-2 and TRBJ2-1, with a possible D match to TRBD2 (5 bases). The CDR3 extends over 15 amino acids. CDR1 and CDR2 (germline): SGHTA, FQGNSA. The V and J ends lost 5 bases and 0 bases respectively, with 11 bases between them. The CDR3 DNA follows: TGTGCCAGCAGCCGTAGCGCCGACTCCTACAATGAGCAGTTCTTC. Residues: CASSRSADSYNEQFF.

A note on this clonotype: The junction departs from germline at one end; a sequencing error may be responsible. This chain connects TRBV6-1 to TRBJ1-5; 11 nucleotides align to TRBD1. CDR3 size: 17 residues. CDR1 is MNHNS, CDR2 SASEGT, per germline. The CDR3 nucleotides are TGTGGCAGCAGTGAATACACCGGGACAGGGGGTAGCCAGCCCCAGCATTTT. Protein product: CGSSEYTGTGGSQPQHF.

This clonotype has a handful of counts. The chain recombines TRBV7-9 with TRBJ1-2, with D unresolved. The CDR3 totals 13 residues. V was pared by 5 bases and J by 7 bases, with 14 bases between. Germline V lookup: CDR1 SEHNR, CDR2 FQNEAQ (reference sequence). The CDR3 protein is CASSPFGVRGYTF. For the CDR3, the DNA is TGTGCCAGCAGCCCATTTGGGGTGCGTGGCTACACCTTC. The whole variable domain, filled in from reference TRBV7-9 and TRBJ1-2, reads DTGVSQNPRHKITKRGQNVTFRCDPISEHNRLYWYRQTLGQGPEFLTYFQNEAQLEKSRLLSDRFSAERPKGSFSTLEIQRTEQGDSAMYLCASSPFGVRGYTFGSGTRLTVV.

This clonotype was seen at least ten times. This sequence joins TRBV29-1 and TRBJ2-2; 7 nucleotides align to TRBD1. V shed 8 bases, J shed 7 bases, and the junction held 10 bases outside the gene matches. The CDR3 has 13 residues. Per the germline V gene, CDR1 is SQVTM and CDR2 is ANQGSEA. Here the CDR3 reads CSTRTGDSGELFF. In DNA form, the CDR3 reads TGCAGCACCCGGACAGGAGACAGCGGGGAGCTGTTTTTT.

The CDR3 sequence is CASSLATGHEKLFF. The DNA of the CDR3 is TGTGCCAGCAGCTTAGCTACAGGCCATGAAAAACTGTTTTTT. The chain recombines TRBV7-9 with TRBJ1-4, with D possibly matching TRBD1 (5 bases). This CDR3 is 14 amino acids long. The germline V and J ends were trimmed by 0 bases and 6 bases, with 8 bases remaining between them. Germline CDR1 and CDR2: SEHNR and FQNEAQ (reference sequence). The entire variable domain, with the rest obtained from reference TRBV7-9 and TRBJ1-4, is as follows: DTGVSQNPRHKITKRGQNVTFRCDPISEHNRLYWYRQTLGQGPEFLTYFQNEAQLEKSRLLSDRFSAERPKGSFSTLEIQRTEQGDSAMYLCASSLATGHEKLFFGSGTQLSVL.

This clonotype showed up many times. V is TRBV7-6 and J is TRBJ2-3; D is tentatively TRBD1 or TRBD2 (7 bases each). Germline CDR1 SGHVS, CDR2 FNYEAQ. The V and J ends lost 5 bases and 5 bases respectively, with 11 bases between them. The CDR3 is made up of 13 amino acids. DNA for the CDR3: TGTGCCAGCAGCCAGGGGGGGCGAGATACGCAGTATTTT. It translates to CASSQGGRDTQYF.